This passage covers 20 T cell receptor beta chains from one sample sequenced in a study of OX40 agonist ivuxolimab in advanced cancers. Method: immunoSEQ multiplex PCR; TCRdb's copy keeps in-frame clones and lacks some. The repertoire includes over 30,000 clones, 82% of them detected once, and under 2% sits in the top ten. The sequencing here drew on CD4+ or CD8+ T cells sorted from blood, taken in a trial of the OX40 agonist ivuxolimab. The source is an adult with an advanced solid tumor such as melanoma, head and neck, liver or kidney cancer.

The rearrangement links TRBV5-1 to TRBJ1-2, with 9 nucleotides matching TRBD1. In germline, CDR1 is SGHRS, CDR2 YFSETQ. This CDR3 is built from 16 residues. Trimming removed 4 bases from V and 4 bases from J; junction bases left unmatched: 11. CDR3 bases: TGCGCCAGCAGCCCCCTAGGGGACAGGGTATCCTATGGCTACACCTTC. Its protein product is CASSPLGDRVSYGYTF.

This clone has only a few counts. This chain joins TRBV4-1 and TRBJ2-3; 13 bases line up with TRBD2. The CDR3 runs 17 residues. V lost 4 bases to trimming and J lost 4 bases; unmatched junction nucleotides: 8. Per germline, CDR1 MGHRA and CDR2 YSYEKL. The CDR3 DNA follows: TGCGCCAGCAGCCGGGGACTAGCGGGGTTGATCCCAGATACGCAGTATTTT. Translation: CASSRGLAGLIPDTQYF.

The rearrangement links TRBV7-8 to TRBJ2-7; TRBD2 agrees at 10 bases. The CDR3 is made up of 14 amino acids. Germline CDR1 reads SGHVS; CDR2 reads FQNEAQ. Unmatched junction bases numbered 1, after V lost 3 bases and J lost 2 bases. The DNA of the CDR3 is TGTGCCAGCAGCTTGCTAGCGGGGGCCTACGAGCAGTACTTC. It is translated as CASSLLAGAYEQYF.

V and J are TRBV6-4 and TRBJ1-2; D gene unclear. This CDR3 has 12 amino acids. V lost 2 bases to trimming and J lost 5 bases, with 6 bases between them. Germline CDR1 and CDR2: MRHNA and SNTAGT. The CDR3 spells CASSDGGYGYTF. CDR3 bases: TGTGCCAGCAGTGACGGTGGATATGGCTACACCTTC.

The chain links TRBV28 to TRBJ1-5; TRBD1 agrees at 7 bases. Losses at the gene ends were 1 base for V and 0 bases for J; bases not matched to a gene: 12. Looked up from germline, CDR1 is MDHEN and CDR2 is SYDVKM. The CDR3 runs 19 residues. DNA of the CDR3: TGTGCCAGCAGTTTATTCGGTTCGCGGGACAGCTATAGCAATCAGCCCCAGCATTTT. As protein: CASSLFGSRDSYSNQPQHF.

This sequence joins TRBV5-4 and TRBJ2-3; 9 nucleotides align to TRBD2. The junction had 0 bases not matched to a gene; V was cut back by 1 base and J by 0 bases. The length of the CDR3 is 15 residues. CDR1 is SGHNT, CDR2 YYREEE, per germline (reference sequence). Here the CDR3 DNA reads TGTGCCAGCAGCTTGACTAGCGGGAGCACAGATACGCAGTATTTT. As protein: CASSLTSGSTDTQYF.

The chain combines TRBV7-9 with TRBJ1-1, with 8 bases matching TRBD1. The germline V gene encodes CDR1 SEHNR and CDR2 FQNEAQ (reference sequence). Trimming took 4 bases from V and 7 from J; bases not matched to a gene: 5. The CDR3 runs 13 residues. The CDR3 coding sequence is TGTGCCAGCAGCTCGACAGGGGAAGGTGAAGCTTTCTTT. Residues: CASSSTGEGEAFF.

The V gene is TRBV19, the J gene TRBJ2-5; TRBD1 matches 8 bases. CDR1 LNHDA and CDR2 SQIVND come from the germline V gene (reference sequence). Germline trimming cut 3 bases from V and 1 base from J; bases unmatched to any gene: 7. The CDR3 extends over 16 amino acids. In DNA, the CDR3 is TGTGCCAGTAGTATTGGCAGGGGGCCTCGCCAAGAGACCCAGTACTTC. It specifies CASSIGRGPRQETQYF.

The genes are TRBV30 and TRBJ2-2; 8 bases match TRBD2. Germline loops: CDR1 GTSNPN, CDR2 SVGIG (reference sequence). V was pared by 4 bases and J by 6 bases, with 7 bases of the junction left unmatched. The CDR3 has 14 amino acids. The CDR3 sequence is CAWTGGGLAGELFF. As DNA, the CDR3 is TGTGCCTGGACGGGAGGGGGGTTGGCCGGGGAGCTGTTTTTT.

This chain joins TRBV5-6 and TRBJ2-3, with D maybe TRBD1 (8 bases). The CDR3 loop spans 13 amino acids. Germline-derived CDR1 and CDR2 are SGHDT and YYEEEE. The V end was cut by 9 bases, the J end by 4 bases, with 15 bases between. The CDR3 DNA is TGTGCCACCGGACAGGGAGGGCCAGATACGCAGTATTTT. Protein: CATGQGGPDTQYF.

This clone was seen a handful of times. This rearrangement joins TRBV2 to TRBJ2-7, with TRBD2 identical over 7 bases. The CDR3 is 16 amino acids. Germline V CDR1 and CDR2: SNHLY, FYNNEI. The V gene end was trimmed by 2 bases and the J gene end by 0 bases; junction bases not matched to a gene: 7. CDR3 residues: CASSEPTAGLSYEQYF. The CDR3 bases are TGTGCCAGCAGTGAACCTACAGCGGGACTCTCCTACGAGCAGTACTTC.

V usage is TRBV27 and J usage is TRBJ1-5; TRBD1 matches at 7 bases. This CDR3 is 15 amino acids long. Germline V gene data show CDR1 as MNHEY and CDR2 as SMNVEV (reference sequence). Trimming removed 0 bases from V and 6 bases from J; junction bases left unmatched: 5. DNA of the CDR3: TGTGCCAGCAGTTTATCCCTAGGGGGCAGTCAGCCCCAGCATTTT. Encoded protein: CASSLSLGGSQPQHF.

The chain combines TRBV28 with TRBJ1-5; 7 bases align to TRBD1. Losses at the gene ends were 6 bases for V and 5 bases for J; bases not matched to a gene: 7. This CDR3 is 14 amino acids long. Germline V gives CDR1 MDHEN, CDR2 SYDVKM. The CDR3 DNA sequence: TGTGCCAGCAGCAGGGGGAGCCACGATCAGCCCCAGCATTTT. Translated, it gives CASSRGSHDQPQHF. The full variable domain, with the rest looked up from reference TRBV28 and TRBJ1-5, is DVKVTQSSRYLVKRTGEKVFLECVQDMDHENMFWYRQDPGLGLRLIYFSYDVKMKEKGDIPEGYSVSREKKERFSLILESASTNQTSMYLCASSRGSHDQPQHFGDGTRLSIL.

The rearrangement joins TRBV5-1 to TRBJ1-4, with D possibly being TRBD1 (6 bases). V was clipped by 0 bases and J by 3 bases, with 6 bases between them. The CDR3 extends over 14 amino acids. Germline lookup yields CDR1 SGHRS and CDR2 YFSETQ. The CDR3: CASSLGTANEKLFF. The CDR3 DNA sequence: TGCGCCAGCAGCTTGGGGACAGCTAATGAAAAACTGTTTTTT. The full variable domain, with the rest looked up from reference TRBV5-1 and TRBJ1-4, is KAGVTQTPRYLIKTRGQQVTLSCSPISGHRSVSWYQQTPGQGLQFLFEYFSETQRNKGNFPGRFSGRQFSNSRSEMNVSTLELGDSALYLCASSLGTANEKLFFGSGTQLSVL.

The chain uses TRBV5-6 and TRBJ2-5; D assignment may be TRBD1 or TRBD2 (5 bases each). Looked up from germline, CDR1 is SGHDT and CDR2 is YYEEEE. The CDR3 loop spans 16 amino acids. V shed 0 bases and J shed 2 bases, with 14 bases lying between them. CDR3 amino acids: CASSLAGTDVQETQYF. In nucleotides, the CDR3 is TGTGCCAGCAGCTTGGCAGGGACCGACGTTCAAGAGACCCAGTACTTC. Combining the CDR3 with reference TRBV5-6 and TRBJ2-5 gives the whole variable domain DAGVTQSPTHLIKTRGQQVTLRCSPKSGHDTVSWYQQALGQGPQFIFQYYEEEERQRGNFPDRFSGHQFPNYSSELNVNALLLGDSALYLCASSLAGTDVQETQYFGPGTRLLVL.

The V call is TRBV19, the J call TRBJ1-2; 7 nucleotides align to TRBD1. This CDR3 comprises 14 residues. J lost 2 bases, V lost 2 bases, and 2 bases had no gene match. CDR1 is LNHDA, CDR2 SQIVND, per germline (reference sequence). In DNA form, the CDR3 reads TGTGCCAGTAGTATATGGGACAGAAACTATGGCTACACCTTC. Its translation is CASSIWDRNYGYTF. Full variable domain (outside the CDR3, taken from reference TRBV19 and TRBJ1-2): DGGITQSPKYLFRKEGQNVTLSCEQNLNHDAMYWYRQDPGQGLRLIYYSQIVNDFQKGDIAEGYSVSREKKESFPLTVTSAQKNPTAFYLCASSIWDRNYGYTFGSGTRLTVV.

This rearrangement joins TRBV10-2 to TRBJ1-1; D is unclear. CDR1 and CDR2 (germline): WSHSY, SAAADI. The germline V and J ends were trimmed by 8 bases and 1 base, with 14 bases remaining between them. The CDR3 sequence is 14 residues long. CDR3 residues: CASARGLRNTEAFF. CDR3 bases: TGCGCCAGCGCCCGGGGATTGCGGAACACTGAAGCTTTCTTT.

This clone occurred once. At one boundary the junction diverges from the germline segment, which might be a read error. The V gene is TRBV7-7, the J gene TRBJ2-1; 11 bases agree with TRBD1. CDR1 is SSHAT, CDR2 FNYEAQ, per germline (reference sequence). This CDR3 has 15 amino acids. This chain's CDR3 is CASSLGTGGNNEQFF. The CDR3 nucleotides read TGTGCTAGCAGCTTAGGGACAGGGGGGAACAATGAGCAGTTCTTC.

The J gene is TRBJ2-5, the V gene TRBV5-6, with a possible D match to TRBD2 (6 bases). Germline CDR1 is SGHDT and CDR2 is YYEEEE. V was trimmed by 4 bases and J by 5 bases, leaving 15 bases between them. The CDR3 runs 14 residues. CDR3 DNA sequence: TGTGCCAGCAGCCGGGAGTCAGGGTCGGAGACCCAGTACTTC. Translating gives CASSRESGSETQYF.

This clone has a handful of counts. The DNA of the CDR3 is TGTGCCAGTATAGGACAGGGGGCATCCGAGCAGTACTTC. Protein product: CASIGQGASEQYF. This chain links TRBV19 with TRBJ2-7; 11 bases fit TRBD1. Per germline, CDR1 LNHDA and CDR2 SQIVND (reference sequence). V gave up 7 bases and J gave up 6 bases; unmatched junction bases: 5. This CDR3 is 13 amino acids long.